The 9 T cell receptor beta chains below were found in one sample sequenced in a study of early T cells in non-severe SARS-CoV-2 infection. MiXCR, run by TCRdb on the 5' RACE reads, gives a single entry per CDR3 protein. The data hold 45,000 to 55,000 distinct CDR3 sequences, with approximately 10% observed a single time. Input material: whole blood. These receptors all come from an adult who was a healthcare worker with PCR-confirmed SARS-CoV-2 infection or an uninfected control (not recorded which).

This clonotype was counted at least ten times. V is TRBV27 and J is TRBJ1-4, with no clear D. V lost 4 bases, J lost 7 bases, and 13 bases lay in between. This CDR3 comprises 14 residues. Germline CDR1 and CDR2: MNHEY and SMNVEV (reference sequence). As DNA, the CDR3 is TGTGCCAGCAGTTCCAGCCCGGTGGCTGAAAAACTGTTTTTT. Translating gives CASSSSPVAEKLFF. Combining the CDR3 with reference TRBV27 and TRBJ1-4 gives the whole variable domain EAQVTQNPRYLITVTGKKLTVTCSQNMNHEYMSWYRQDPGLGLRQIYYSMNVEVTDKGDVPEGYKVSRKEKRNFPLILESPSPNQTSLYFCASSSSPVAEKLFFGSGTQLSVL.

In regard to this clonotype: Just one base apart from a much larger clone, this may be a read error. The rearrangement links TRBV7-2 to TRBJ2-6; D not resolved. CDR3 length: 16 amino acids. Trimming pared 1 base from V and 0 bases from J, leaving 7 bases between. Germline loops: CDR1 SGHTA, CDR2 FQGNSA. The CDR3 DNA sequence: TGTGCCAGCAGCTTAGAGGCAAGCTCTGGGGCCAACGTCCTGACTTTC. This translates into CASSLEASSGANVLTF.

The chain is built from TRBV20-1 and TRBJ1-1; 8 positions agree with TRBD1. With V trimmed by 5 bases and J by 8 bases, 7 bases remained unmatched. This CDR3 is 12 amino acids long. Germline V CDR1 and CDR2: DFQATT, SNEGSKA (reference sequence). CDR3 coding DNA: TGCAGTGCTTGCCGGACAGGGCCCGAAGCTTTCTTT. Amino acid sequence: CSACRTGPEAFF.

This chain joins TRBV5-1 and TRBJ2-5; D might be TRBD1 (6 bases). CDR1 and CDR2 from the germline V gene are SGHRS and YFSETQ. Trimming stripped 0 bases from V and 5 bases from J, with 11 bases between. The CDR3 has 14 amino acids. The CDR3 DNA reads TGCGCCAGCAGCTTGGAGGGCAGGGGTGAGACCCAGTACTTC. Translation: CASSLEGRGETQYF. The variable domain in full, with the rest retrieved from reference TRBV5-1 and TRBJ2-5, is KAGVTQTPRYLIKTRGQQVTLSCSPISGHRSVSWYQQTPGQGLQFLFEYFSETQRNKGNFPGRFSGRQFSNSRSEMNVSTLELGDSALYLCASSLEGRGETQYFGPGTRLLVL.

V is TRBV19 and J is TRBJ2-3; D is unresolved. The CDR3 covers 13 residues. Between the trimmed V and J ends, which lost 5 bases and 2 bases, there was a span of 8 bases. Germline loops: CDR1 LNHDA, CDR2 SQIVND (reference sequence). CDR3 protein: CASSVPFTDTQYF. The CDR3 DNA follows: TGTGCCAGTAGTGTTCCATTCACAGATACGCAGTATTTT.

The J gene is TRBJ2-7, the V gene TRBV21-1; the table's D call TRBD1 went unverified against the DNA. TRBV21-1 is a recognized pseudogene. The CDR3 is 16 amino acids. CDR3 region: CASSKEKPGQGLVQYF. For the CDR3, the DNA is TGTGCCAGCAGCAAAGAGAAGCCGGGACAGGGTTTAGTGCAGTACTTC.

The rearrangement uses TRBV10-3 and TRBJ2-5, with a weak D call TRBD1 (5 bases). Per the germline V gene, CDR1 is ENHRY and CDR2 is SYGVKD. The CDR3 length is 15 residues. The V gene lost 0 bases and the J gene lost 5 bases, with 13 bases spanning the gap. The CDR3: CAISESQGPRETQYF. The CDR3 coding sequence is TGTGCCATCAGTGAGTCTCAGGGTCCGCGGGAGACCCAGTACTTC.

V and J are TRBV29-1 and TRBJ2-5, with D unclear. The CDR3 has 14 amino acids. Germline CDR1 SQVTM, CDR2 ANQGSEA. The V and J ends lost 3 bases and 2 bases respectively, with 13 bases between them. Here the CDR3 reads CSVEGQSLQETQYF. In DNA form, the CDR3 reads TGCAGCGTTGAGGGTCAGTCACTTCAAGAGACCCAGTACTTC. The full variable domain, rest sourced from reference TRBV29-1 and TRBJ2-5, is SAVISQKPSRDICQRGTSLTIQCQVDSQVTMMFWYRQQPGQSLTLIATANQGSEATYESGFVIDKFPISRPNLTFSTLTVSNMSPEDSSIYLCSVEGQSLQETQYFGPGTRLLVL.

For the CDR3, the DNA is TGTGCCAGCAACCGACAGGGGTCTAGGGAGCAGTACTTC. Protein sequence: CASNRQGSREQYF. The chain couples TRBV11-2 to TRBJ2-7, with 8 bases that match TRBD1. With 7 bases clipped from V and 7 bases from J, the junction kept 9 bases outside the gene matches. The CDR3 covers 13 residues. Germline assignment: CDR1 SGHAT and CDR2 FQNNGV. Looking up the rest from reference TRBV11-2 and TRBJ2-7 gives the full variable domain: EAGVAQSPRYKIIEKRQSVAFWCNPISGHATLYWYQQILGQGPKLLIQFQNNGVVDDSQLPKDRFSAERLKGVDSTLKIQPAKLEDSAVYLCASNRQGSREQYFGPGTRLTVT.